The rows below give T cell receptor beta chains drawn from one sample of a study of cytomegalovirus exposure and HLA in healthy donors. The protocol was immunoSEQ multiplex PCR, while the TCRdb copy is restricted to in-frame clones and leaves out a portion. The sample contains some 170,000 clones, 77% of which appear only once. Sample: PBMCs. Source of these receptors: a woman aged 30 to 39 in good health and CMV-seronegative. Both conserved end residues are part of each CDR3. Each record gives: V gene, D gene, clone size, J gene, CDR3 protein, CDR3 DNA. A D gene is named only where the DNA matches it firmly. For some rows the clone size is stated as once, few or many, or as a class when expanded; others skip it.

>TRBV29-1|TRBD1|-|TRBJ1-5
CSVTDRAGQPQHF
TGCAGCGTGACGGACAGGGCAGGTCAGCCCCAGCATTTT
>TRBV13|-|-|TRBJ2-5
CASSLRGGTETQYF
TGTGCCAGCAGCTTAAGGGGGGGCACGGAGACCCAGTACTTC
>TRBV30|TRBD2|-|TRBJ2-1
CAWSFLADYNEQFF
TGTGCCTGGAGTTTTCTAGCGGATTACAATGAGCAGTTCTTC
>TRBV18|-|-|TRBJ1-1
CASSQTVRTEAFF
TGTGCCAGCTCCCAGACAGTGAGAACTGAAGCTTTCTTT
>TRBV4-2|TRBD2|once|TRBJ2-7
CASSQDWAGDYEQYF
TGTGCCAGCAGCCAAGACTGGGCGGGGGACTACGAGCAGTACTTC
>TRBV30|TRBD2|-|TRBJ2-3
CAWSASGRGAQYF
TGTGCCTGGAGTGCCTCCGGGCGGGGGGCGCAGTATTTT
>TRBV4-2|TRBD2|-|TRBJ2-1
CASSPGTSASSYNEQFF
TGTGCCAGCAGCCCCGGGACTAGCGCAAGCTCCTACAATGAGCAGTTCTTC
>TRBV7-6|TRBD2|once|TRBJ2-1
CASSLVAGGRNEQFF
TGTGCCAGCAGCTTAGTAGCGGGGGGCAGAAATGAGCAGTTCTTC
>TRBV5-1|TRBD2|-|TRBJ2-1
CASSFGRGLALYNEQFF
TGCGCCAGCAGCTTTGGCCGGGGACTAGCCCTCTACAATGAGCAGTTCTTC
>TRBV29-1|-|few|TRBJ2-1
CSVEDHRYNEQFF
TGCAGCGTTGAAGATCACCGGTACAATGAGCAGTTCTTC